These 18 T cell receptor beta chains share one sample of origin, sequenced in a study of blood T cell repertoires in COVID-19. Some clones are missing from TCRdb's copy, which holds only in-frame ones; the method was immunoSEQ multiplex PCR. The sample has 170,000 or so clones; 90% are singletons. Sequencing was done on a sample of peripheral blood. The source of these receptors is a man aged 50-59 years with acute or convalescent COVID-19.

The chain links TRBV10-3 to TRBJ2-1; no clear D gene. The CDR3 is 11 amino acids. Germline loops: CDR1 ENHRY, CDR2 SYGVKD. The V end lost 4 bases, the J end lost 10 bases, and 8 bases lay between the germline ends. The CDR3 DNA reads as TGTGCCATCAGTGTAGAGGAAGAGCAGTTCTTC. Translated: CAISVEEEQFF.

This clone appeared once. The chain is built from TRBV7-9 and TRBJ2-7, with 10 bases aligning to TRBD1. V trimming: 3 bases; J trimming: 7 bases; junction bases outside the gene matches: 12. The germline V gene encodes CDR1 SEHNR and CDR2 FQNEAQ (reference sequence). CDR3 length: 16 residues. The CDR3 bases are TGTGCCAGCAGCTTTCCCCCCGGACAGGGGGGCGGGGAGCAGTACTTC. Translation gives CASSFPPGQGGGEQYF.

CDR3 DNA: TGTGCCAGCTCACCGCCCAGACTAGCGGGAGGGCCCACCGGGGAGCTGTTTTTT. Protein: CASSPPRLAGGPTGELFF. The rearrangement uses TRBV18 and TRBJ2-2, with TRBD2 matching 14 bases. Germline V gene lookup returns CDR1 KGHSH and CDR2 LQKENI. CDR3 length equals 18 residues. V dropped 3 bases and J dropped 4; count of bases not matched to a gene: 7.

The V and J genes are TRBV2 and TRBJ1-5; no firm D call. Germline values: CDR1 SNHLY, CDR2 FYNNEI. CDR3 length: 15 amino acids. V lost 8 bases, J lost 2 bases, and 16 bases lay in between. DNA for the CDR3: TGTGCCAGCTGCTCGACCGCCCAGGGCAATCAGCCCCAGCATTTT. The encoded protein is CASCSTAQGNQPQHF.

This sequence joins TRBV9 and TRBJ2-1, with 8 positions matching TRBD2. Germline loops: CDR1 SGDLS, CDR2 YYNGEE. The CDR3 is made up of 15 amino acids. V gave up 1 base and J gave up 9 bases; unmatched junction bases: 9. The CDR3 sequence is CASSVSSGTTGEQFF. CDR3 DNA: TGTGCCAGCAGCGTAAGTAGCGGGACGACAGGTGAGCAGTTCTTC.

CDR3 amino acids: CSGLAGAETQYF. CDR3 nucleotide sequence: TGCAGCGGGTTAGCGGGGGCAGAGACCCAGTACTTC. The chain is built from TRBV29-1 and TRBJ2-5, with TRBD2 matching over 9 bases. The V and J ends lost 7 bases and 4 bases, in that order; junction bases with no gene match: 4. This CDR3 spans 12 amino acids. Germline V lookup: CDR1 SQVTM, CDR2 ANQGSEA.

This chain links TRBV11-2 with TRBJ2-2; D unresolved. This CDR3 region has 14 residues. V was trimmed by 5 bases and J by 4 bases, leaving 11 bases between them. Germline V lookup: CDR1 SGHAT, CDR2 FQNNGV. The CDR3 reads CASSQTYLTGELFF. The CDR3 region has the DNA TGTGCCAGCAGCCAAACCTACCTCACCGGGGAGCTGTTTTTT.

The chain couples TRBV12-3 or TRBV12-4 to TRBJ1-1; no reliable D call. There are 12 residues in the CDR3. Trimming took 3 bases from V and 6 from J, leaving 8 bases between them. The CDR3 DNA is TGTGCCAGCAGTTTCGTAGTAGCTGAAGCTTTCTTT. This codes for CASSFVVAEAFF.

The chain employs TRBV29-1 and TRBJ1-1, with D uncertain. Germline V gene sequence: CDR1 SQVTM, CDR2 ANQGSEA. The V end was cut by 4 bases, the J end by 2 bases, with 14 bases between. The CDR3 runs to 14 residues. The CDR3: CSVVQQPENTEAFF. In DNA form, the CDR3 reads TGCAGCGTTGTGCAACAGCCGGAAAACACTGAAGCTTTCTTT.

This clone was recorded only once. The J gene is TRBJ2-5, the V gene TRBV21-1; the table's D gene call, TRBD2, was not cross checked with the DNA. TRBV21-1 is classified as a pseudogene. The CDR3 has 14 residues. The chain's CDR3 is CASSKRSRIFAQYF. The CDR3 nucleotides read TGTGCCAGCAGCAAAAGGAGCCGGATTTTTGCCCAGTACTTC.

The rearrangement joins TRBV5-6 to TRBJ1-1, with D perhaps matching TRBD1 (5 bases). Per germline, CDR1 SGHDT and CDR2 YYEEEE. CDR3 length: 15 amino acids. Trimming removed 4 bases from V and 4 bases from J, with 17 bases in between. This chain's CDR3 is CASSQEKQGLTEAFF. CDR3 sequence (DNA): TGTGCCAGCAGCCAAGAAAAGCAGGGACTCACTGAAGCTTTCTTT.

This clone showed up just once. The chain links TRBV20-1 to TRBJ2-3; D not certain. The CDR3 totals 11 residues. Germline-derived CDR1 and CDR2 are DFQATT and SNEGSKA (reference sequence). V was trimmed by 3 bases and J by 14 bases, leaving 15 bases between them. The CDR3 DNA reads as TGCAGTGCTAGCCCGGGTACCTCGGGGTATTTT. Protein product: CSASPGTSGYF.

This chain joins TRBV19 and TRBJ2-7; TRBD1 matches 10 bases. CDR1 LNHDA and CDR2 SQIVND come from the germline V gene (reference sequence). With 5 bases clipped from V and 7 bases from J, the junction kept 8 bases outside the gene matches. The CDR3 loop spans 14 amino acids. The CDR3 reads CASSSGTGAGEQYF. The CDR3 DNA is TGTGCCAGTAGTTCCGGGACAGGGGCGGGAGAGCAGTACTTC. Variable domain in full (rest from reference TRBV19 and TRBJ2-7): DGGITQSPKYLFRKEGQNVTLSCEQNLNHDAMYWYRQDPGQGLRLIYYSQIVNDFQKGDIAEGYSVSREKKESFPLTVTSAQKNPTAFYLCASSSGTGAGEQYFGPGTRLTVT.

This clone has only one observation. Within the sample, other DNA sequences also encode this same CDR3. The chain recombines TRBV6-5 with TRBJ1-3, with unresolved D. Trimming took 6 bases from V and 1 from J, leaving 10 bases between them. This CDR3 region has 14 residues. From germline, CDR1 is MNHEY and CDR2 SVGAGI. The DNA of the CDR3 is TGTGCCAGCAGCCTAGGGAGGTCTGGAAACACCATATATTTT. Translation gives CASSLGRSGNTIYF.

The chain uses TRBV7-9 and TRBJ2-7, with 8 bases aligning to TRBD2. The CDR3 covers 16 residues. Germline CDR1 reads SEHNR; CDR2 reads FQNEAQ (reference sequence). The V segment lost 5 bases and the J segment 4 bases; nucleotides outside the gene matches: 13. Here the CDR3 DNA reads TGTGCCAGCAGCCCGACTAGCGCCCCAGGAGAATACGAGCAGTACTTC. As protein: CASSPTSAPGEYEQYF.

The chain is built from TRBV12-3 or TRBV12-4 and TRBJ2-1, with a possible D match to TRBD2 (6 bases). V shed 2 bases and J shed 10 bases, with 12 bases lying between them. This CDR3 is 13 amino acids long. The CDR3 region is CASSLNQAGEQFF. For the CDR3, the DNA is TGTGCCAGCAGTTTAAATCAGGCGGGAGAGCAGTTCTTC.

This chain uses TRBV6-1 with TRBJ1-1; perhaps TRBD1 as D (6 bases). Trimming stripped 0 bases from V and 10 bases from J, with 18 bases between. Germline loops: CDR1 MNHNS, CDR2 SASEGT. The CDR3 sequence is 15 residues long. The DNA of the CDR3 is TGTGCCAGCAGTGAAGCGCTTAGTACAGGGTATTCAGCTTTCTTT. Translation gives CASSEALSTGYSAFF.

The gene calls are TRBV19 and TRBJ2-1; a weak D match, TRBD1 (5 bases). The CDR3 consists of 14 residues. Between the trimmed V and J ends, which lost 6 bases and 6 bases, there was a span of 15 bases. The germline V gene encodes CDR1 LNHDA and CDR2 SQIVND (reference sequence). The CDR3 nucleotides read TGTGCCAGTAGCTCCAGGGTTGGTTTCAATGAGCAGTTCTTC. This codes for CASSSRVGFNEQFF.